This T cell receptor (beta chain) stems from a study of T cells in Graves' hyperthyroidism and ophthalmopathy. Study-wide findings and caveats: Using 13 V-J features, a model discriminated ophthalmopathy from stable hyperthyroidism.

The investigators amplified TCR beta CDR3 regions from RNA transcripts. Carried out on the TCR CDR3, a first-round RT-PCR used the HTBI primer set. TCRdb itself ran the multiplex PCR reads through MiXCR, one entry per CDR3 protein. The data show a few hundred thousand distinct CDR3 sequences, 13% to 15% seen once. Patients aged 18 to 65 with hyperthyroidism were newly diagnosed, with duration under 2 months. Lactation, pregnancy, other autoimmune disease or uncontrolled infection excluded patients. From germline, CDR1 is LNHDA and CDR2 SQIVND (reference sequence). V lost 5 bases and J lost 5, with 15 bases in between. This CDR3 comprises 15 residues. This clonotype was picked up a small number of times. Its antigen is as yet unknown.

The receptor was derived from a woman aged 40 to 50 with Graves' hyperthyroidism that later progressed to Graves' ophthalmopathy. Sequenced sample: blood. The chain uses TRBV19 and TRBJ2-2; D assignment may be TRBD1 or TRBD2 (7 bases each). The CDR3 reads CASSPNRGGTGELFF. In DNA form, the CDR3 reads TGTGCCAGTAGTCCCAACAGGGGAGGGACCGGGGAGCTGTTTTTT.